These 8 T cell receptor beta chains share one sample of origin, sequenced in a study of shared clonotypes between healthy human individuals. Some clones are missing from TCRdb's copy, which holds only in-frame ones; the method was immunoSEQ multiplex PCR. In the table there are a few million clones, roughly 95% of which are singletons. CD45RO-negative, CCR7-selected cells formed the naive CD8 fraction, which excluded terminally differentiated effector memory CD45RA+ cells. Sequenced material: naive CD8+ T cells from PBMCs. The receptors here all came from a man between 18 and 29 years old in good health. Some clones in this sample may be carry-over from other donors' samples.

The chain carries TRBV13 and TRBJ1-1; D may be TRBD1 (6 bases). Trimming left V 5 bases short and J 0 bases short, with 16 bases between. This CDR3 is 16 amino acids long. CDR1 and CDR2 (germline): PRHDT, FYEKMQ (reference sequence). In nucleotides, the CDR3 is TGTGCCAGCAGCCCCGGGGCAGGGGCCATGAACACTGAAGCTTTCTTT. It yields the protein CASSPGAGAMNTEAFF.

The chain employs TRBV4-1 and TRBJ1-5, with D unclear. The CDR3 extends over 12 amino acids. Looked up from germline, CDR1 is MGHRA and CDR2 is YSYEKL. V lost 6 bases, J lost 12 bases, and 15 bases lay in between. DNA for the CDR3: TGCGCCAGCAGTGAGGGTGGCTCCTTCCAGCATTTT. Protein sequence: CASSEGGSFQHF.

The CDR3 bases are TGCAGCGTTGAATACGGGACAGGGGGCGGGACAGATACGCAGTATTTT. This sequence encodes CSVEYGTGGGTDTQYF. The V and J genes are TRBV29-1 and TRBJ2-3; 12 bases map to TRBD1. The junction had 6 bases not matched to a gene; V was cut back by 2 bases and J by 3 bases. Germline assignment: CDR1 SQVTM and CDR2 ANQGSEA. This CDR3 comprises 16 residues.

This sequence joins TRBV27 and TRBJ1-5; a possible D gene is TRBD1 (6 bases). This CDR3 comprises 14 residues. Trimming cost V 5 bases and J 6 bases, with 14 bases left between them. The V gene's germline CDR1 is MNHEY and CDR2 SMNVEV (reference sequence). The CDR3 DNA reads TGTGCCAGCAGTACCAGGGGTACAAGTCAGCCCCAGCATTTT. Residues: CASSTRGTSQPQHF.

The chain combines TRBV4-1 with TRBJ1-1, with D tentatively TRBD1 (6 bases). The V gene lost 4 bases and the J gene lost 8 bases, with 20 bases spanning the gap. The CDR3 is made up of 15 amino acids. CDR1 is MGHRA, CDR2 YSYEKL, per germline. The DNA of the CDR3 is TGCGCCAGCAGCCCCAGGGCGGGGGCTCTCGCGGAAGCTTTCTTT. As protein: CASSPRAGALAEAFF.

The chain has TRBV9 and TRBJ1-3, with D hard to call. This CDR3 spans 16 amino acids. Germline-derived CDR1 and CDR2 are SGDLS and YYNGEE. Trimming took off 2 bases at V and 0 bases at J, with 12 bases between the two ends. The CDR3 here is CASSVFSRSSGNTIYF. CDR3 bases: TGTGCCAGCAGCGTCTTTTCTCGGTCCTCTGGAAACACCATATATTTT.

The DNA for the CDR3 is TGTGCCAGCAGGCCGCCGGGGACTAACAATCAGCCCCAGCATTTT. Residues: CASRPPGTNNQPQHF. This chain links TRBV27 with TRBJ1-5, with a possible D match to TRBD1 (5 bases). Trimming shortened V by 6 bases and J by 3 bases, and 15 bases separated the two germline ends. The CDR3 runs to 15 residues. Germline loops: CDR1 MNHEY, CDR2 SMNVEV (reference sequence).

The gene calls are TRBV10-3 and TRBJ2-2; 9 positions match TRBD1. Looked up from germline, CDR1 is ENHRY and CDR2 is SYGVKD. CDR3 length: 17 amino acids. V lost 6 bases to trimming and J lost 3 bases; unmatched junction nucleotides: 11. CDR3: CAIRETGQGVHTGELFF. The CDR3 DNA reads as TGTGCCATCAGGGAGACGGGACAGGGAGTACACACCGGGGAGCTGTTTTTT.